The 26 T cell receptor beta chains listed next were all sequenced from one sample in a study of CD8 T cells in ankylosing spondylitis. Study-level findings and limits: It appeared that ankylosing spondylitis blood was characterized by a TCR beta motif of several highly homologous variants.

TCRdb re-derived calls from the 5' RACE reads in MiXCR, one entry per CDR3 protein. In the table there are hundreds of thousands of distinct CDR3 sequences, about 11% of which are singletons. Their recognized antigens are unknown. What was sequenced was blood, either unsorted or a sorted T cell fraction (not recorded which). Receptor source: a male donor with ankylosing spondylitis.

This clonotype was seen a single time. The chain has TRBV5-1 and TRBJ1-1; D uncertain. The CDR3 is 15 residues long. In germline, CDR1 is SGHRS, CDR2 YFSETQ. The ends were cut back, 4 bases at V and 0 bases at J, with 13 bases in the middle. The CDR3 sequence: CASSRARPLNTEAFF. CDR3 sequence (DNA): TGCGCCAGCAGCAGGGCGAGGCCTTTGAACACTGAAGCTTTCTTT.

This rearrangement joins TRBV6-1 to TRBJ1-5, with D maybe TRBD1 (6 bases). Trimming pared 5 bases from V and 4 bases from J, leaving 15 bases between. CDR3 length: 15 residues. From germline, CDR1 is MNHNS and CDR2 SASEGT. The CDR3 nucleotides are TGTGCCAGCAGTAGTCAGGGGAGCGTGAATCAGCCCCAGCATTTT. It specifies CASSSQGSVNQPQHF.

This clonotype was recorded a few times. The V and J genes are TRBV6-5 and TRBJ1-1; maybe TRBD1 (5 bases). The germline V and J ends were trimmed by 4 bases and 4 bases, with 10 bases remaining between them. CDR1 is MNHEY and CDR2 is SVGAGI in the germline V gene. The CDR3 is 13 amino acids. CDR3 nucleotide sequence: TGTGCCAGCAGTTTGGACACTGTCACTGAAGCTTTCTTT. Its translation: CASSLDTVTEAFF.

This clonotype was counted a few times. The chain carries TRBV20-1 and TRBJ1-1; D remains unclear. The germline V gene has CDR1 DFQATT and CDR2 SNEGSKA (reference sequence). V was cut by 6 bases and J by 11 bases, with 16 bases left in between. CDR3 size: 11 residues. The DNA for the CDR3 is TGCAGTGCACCCTCGGGAGTAGTGGCTTTCTTT. The encoded protein is CSAPSGVVAFF.

Many counts were recorded for this clonotype. The J gene is TRBJ2-3, the V gene TRBV7-2, with D possibly TRBD2 on 6 matching bases. CDR3 size: 16 residues. Germline lookup yields CDR1 SGHTA and CDR2 FQGNSA. Trimming stripped 5 bases from V and 0 bases from J, with 15 bases between. Written as DNA, the CDR3 is TGTGCCAGCAGCGTTAGGACTATCTCTAGCACAGATACGCAGTATTTT. It yields the protein CASSVRTISSTDTQYF.

This rearrangement joins TRBV5-1 to TRBJ1-4, with a possible D match to TRBD1 (5 bases). The CDR3 covers 14 residues. Per the germline V gene, CDR1 is SGHRS and CDR2 is YFSETQ. The V and J ends lost 5 bases and 8 bases respectively, with 16 bases between them. The CDR3 DNA reads TGCGCCAGCAGGTGGGCCAGGGAGGCCGAAAAACTGTTTTTT. As protein: CASRWAREAEKLFF.

In its sample, this clonotype was seen a few times. The chain uses TRBV5-1 and TRBJ1-4; no reliable D call. From germline, CDR1 is SGHRS and CDR2 YFSETQ. The CDR3 has 13 amino acids. V shed 2 bases and J shed 11 bases, with 13 bases lying between them. CDR3 sequence: CASSLTTDFKLFF. CDR3 coding DNA: TGCGCCAGCAGCTTAACCACAGACTTTAAACTGTTTTTT.

This clonotype was detected a few times. The chain carries TRBV7-2 and TRBJ2-1, with a weak D call TRBD2 (5 bases). V was cut by 4 bases and J by 7 bases, with 17 bases left in between. In germline, CDR1 is SGHTA, CDR2 FQGNSA. This CDR3 contains 15 residues. This chain's CDR3 is CASSSGLGEWNEQFF. The DNA for the CDR3 is TGTGCCAGCAGCTCAGGACTGGGCGAGTGGAATGAGCAGTTCTTC.

This clonotype appeared a few times. The chain employs TRBV10-1 and TRBJ2-5; D is undetermined. This CDR3 spans 14 amino acids. Germline V gives CDR1 WNHNN, CDR2 SYGVQD (reference sequence). V lost 3 bases to trimming and J lost 0 bases, with 8 bases between them. The chain's CDR3 is CASSESWDQETQYF. CDR3 bases: TGCGCCAGCAGTGAAAGTTGGGACCAAGAGACCCAGTACTTC.

In its sample, this clonotype was seen a few times. The rearrangement joins TRBV20-1 to TRBJ1-4, with D perhaps matching TRBD1 (6 bases). The length of the CDR3 is 14 residues. Germline V lookup: CDR1 DFQATT, CDR2 SNEGSKA (reference sequence). Trimming pared 0 bases from V and 8 bases from J, leaving 13 bases between. The CDR3 bases are TGCAGTGCTAGAGATGTGGGGGCAGACGAAAAACTGTTTTTT. Translation gives CSARDVGADEKLFF.

This clonotype was seen a few times. This chain uses TRBV28 with TRBJ2-3; a weak D match, TRBD1 (6 bases). Trimming left V 5 bases short and J 4 bases short, with 16 bases between. The CDR3 covers 15 residues. Germline loops: CDR1 MDHEN, CDR2 SYDVKM. The CDR3 spells CASSPTGHQSDTQYF. Here the CDR3 DNA reads TGTGCCAGCAGTCCAACGGGACACCAGTCAGATACGCAGTATTTT.

This clonotype was found many times. The chain joins TRBV20-1 to TRBJ2-7; D gene unclear. This CDR3 spans 14 amino acids. The V gene's germline CDR1 is DFQATT and CDR2 SNEGSKA (reference sequence). Trimming left V 3 bases short and J 3 bases short, with 15 bases between. This CDR3 reads CSASWRQGRYEQYF. Here the CDR3 DNA reads TGCAGTGCTAGTTGGCGACAAGGACGCTACGAGCAGTACTTC.

This clonotype was seen at least ten times. CDR3: CASSQEAGISYEQYF. The CDR3 DNA reads TGCGCCAGCAGCCAAGAGGCCGGGATCTCCTACGAGCAGTACTTC. This chain connects TRBV4-3 to TRBJ2-7; D may be TRBD2 (5 bases). Trimming cost V 0 bases and J 0 bases, with 9 bases left between them. The length of the CDR3 is 15 residues. The germline V gene encodes CDR1 LGHNA and CDR2 YSLEER.

V is TRBV7-6 and J is TRBJ2-5, with D uncertain. The CDR3 length is 16 residues. Germline CDR1 reads SGHVS; CDR2 reads FNYEAQ. V lost 1 base to trimming and J lost 0 bases, with 12 bases between them. The DNA of the CDR3 is TGTGCCAGCAGCTTAGAAGTTGGCGCGTACCAAGAGACCCAGTACTTC. It specifies CASSLEVGAYQETQYF.

This chain uses TRBV4-3 with TRBJ2-4, with D unresolved. Trimming removed 1 base at V and 3 bases at J, with 16 bases between. Germline V CDR1 and CDR2: LGHNA, YSLEER. The CDR3 is made up of 17 amino acids. The CDR3 is CASSQVVRSSGKNIQYF. DNA of the CDR3: TGCGCCAGCAGCCAAGTGGTTCGGTCATCGGGCAAAAACATTCAGTACTTC.

This clonotype was counted a few times. The chain couples TRBV5-1 to TRBJ1-2; 7 bases map to TRBD1. Germline loops: CDR1 SGHRS, CDR2 YFSETQ. Unmatched junction bases numbered 4, after V lost 0 bases and J lost 2 bases. This CDR3 region has 15 residues. The CDR3 coding sequence is TGCGCCAGCAGCTTGGGGGTACAGGGGAACTATGGCTACACCTTC. Its translation is CASSLGVQGNYGYTF. Filled out from reference TRBV5-1 and TRBJ1-2, the complete variable domain reads KAGVTQTPRYLIKTRGQQVTLSCSPISGHRSVSWYQQTPGQGLQFLFEYFSETQRNKGNFPGRFSGRQFSNSRSEMNVSTLELGDSALYLCASSLGVQGNYGYTFGSGTRLTVV.

The chain links TRBV6-5 to TRBJ2-3, with 7 nucleotides matching TRBD2. With V trimmed by 0 bases and J by 4 bases, 4 bases remained unmatched. This CDR3 spans 15 amino acids. Germline assignment: CDR1 MNHEY and CDR2 SVGAGI. CDR3 bases: TGTGCCAGCAGTTACTCGCCGGGGAGGGCAGATACGCAGTATTTT. It translates to CASSYSPGRADTQYF.

This clonotype appeared a few times. V usage is TRBV5-5 and J usage is TRBJ1-4; 11 bases line up with TRBD1. Unmatched junction bases numbered 8, after V lost 5 bases and J lost 8 bases. CDR3 length: 15 residues. Germline values: CDR1 SGHKS, CDR2 YYEKEE (reference sequence). As DNA, the CDR3 is TGTGCCAGCAGAGCCTGGGACAGGGGGTCAGAAAAACTGTTTTTT. This sequence encodes CASRAWDRGSEKLFF.

This clonotype occurred a few times. The genes are TRBV9 and TRBJ1-6, with D possibly matching TRBD1 (5 bases). Between the trimmed V and J ends, which lost 2 bases and 2 bases, there was a span of 5 bases. The CDR3 has 14 amino acids. Germline loops: CDR1 SGDLS, CDR2 YYNGEE. The CDR3 region is CASSVGPYNSPLHF. The CDR3 DNA sequence: TGTGCCAGCAGCGTGGGGCCCTATAATTCACCCCTCCACTTT.

This clonotype was seen more than once but under ten times. This chain connects TRBV27 to TRBJ2-5, with D possibly being TRBD2 (7 bases). V gave up 8 bases and J gave up 2 bases, with 18 bases separating them. The CDR3 length is 15 residues. Germline assignment: CDR1 MNHEY and CDR2 SMNVEV (reference sequence). The CDR3 loop reads CASAGGGTKQETQYF. CDR3 DNA sequence: TGTGCCAGCGCCGGAGGGGGGACTAAACAAGAGACCCAGTACTTC.

This clonotype was seen at least ten times. The chain is built from TRBV7-2 and TRBJ2-5, with D tentatively TRBD2 (5 bases). Germline CDR1 and CDR2: SGHTA and FQGNSA. The CDR3 sequence is 14 residues long. The V and J ends lost 3 bases and 4 bases respectively, with 12 bases between them. As DNA, the CDR3 is TGTGCCAGCAGCTTGTCAGCGGTTGGAGAGACCCAGTACTTC. Amino acid sequence: CASSLSAVGETQYF.

This clonotype was recorded many times. The chain recombines TRBV20-1 with TRBJ1-1, with D maybe TRBD1 (5 bases). This CDR3 is built from 12 residues. Germline V gene data show CDR1 as DFQATT and CDR2 as SNEGSKA (reference sequence). V dropped 2 bases and J dropped 6 bases, with 10 bases sitting between them. CDR3 residues: CSARLGGAEAFF. DNA for the CDR3: TGCAGTGCTAGATTGGGGGGGGCTGAAGCTTTCTTT.

The rearrangement links TRBV2 to TRBJ2-1, with 13 bases that match TRBD2. Unmatched junction bases numbered 3, after V lost 5 bases and J lost 8 bases. Germline lookup yields CDR1 SNHLY and CDR2 FYNNEI. The CDR3 loop spans 14 amino acids. The CDR3 protein is CASSPLAGGHEQFF. The CDR3, as DNA: TGTGCCAGCAGTCCACTAGCGGGAGGGCATGAGCAGTTCTTC.

This clonotype was counted between two and nine times. This chain uses TRBV28 with TRBJ2-7, with D possibly being TRBD1 (5 bases). The V end was cut by 6 bases, the J end by 2 bases, with 17 bases between. The CDR3 totals 15 residues. Germline CDR1 reads MDHEN; CDR2 reads SYDVKM. CDR3 protein: CASSSGQGIPYEQYF. The DNA of the CDR3 is TGTGCCAGCAGCAGTGGCCAGGGAATCCCCTACGAGCAGTACTTC.

This clonotype was counted a few times. This chain joins TRBV24-1 and TRBJ2-1; D is perhaps TRBD1 or TRBD2 (5 bases each). The V gene lost 7 bases and the J gene lost 0 bases, with 24 bases spanning the gap. From germline, CDR1 is KGHDR and CDR2 SFDVKD. The CDR3 consists of 19 residues. In DNA form, the CDR3 reads TGTGCCACCAGCCAGAAAGTAACCTCAGGGACGGTCTCCTACAATGAGCAGTTCTTC. The encoded protein is CATSQKVTSGTVSYNEQFF.

The chain combines TRBV7-2 with TRBJ2-7, with D perhaps matching TRBD1 or TRBD2 (5 bases each). This CDR3 spans 14 amino acids. CDR1 SGHTA and CDR2 FQGNSA come from the germline V gene. The germline V and J ends were trimmed by 1 base and 1 base, with 8 bases remaining between them. As DNA, the CDR3 is TGTGCCAGCAGCTTAGGAGGGGAATCCTACGAGCAGTACTTC. Translated, it gives CASSLGGESYEQYF.